These 3 T cell receptor beta chains share one sample of origin, sequenced in a study of blood T cell repertoires in COVID-19. Only in-frame clones appear in the TCRdb table, and some are missing; sequencing was by immunoSEQ multiplex PCR. The sample holds 150,000 to 200,000 clones, 70% to 90% seen once. Specimen: peripheral blood. These receptors all stem from a man between 18 and 35 years old who had recovered from COVID-19.

The chain links TRBV28 to TRBJ2-7, with D possibly matching TRBD2 (5 bases). V shed 7 bases and J shed 5 bases, with 18 bases lying between them. The germline V gene encodes CDR1 MDHEN and CDR2 SYDVKM. This CDR3 is built from 14 residues. The CDR3 sequence is CASIGVRERNEQYF. The CDR3 nucleotides are TGTGCCAGCATCGGGGTGAGGGAAAGAAACGAGCAGTACTTC.

This chain uses TRBV2 with TRBJ1-6; D is unresolved. The CDR3 sequence is 16 residues long. The germline gives CDR1 SNHLY, CDR2 FYNNEI. Trimming took off 7 bases at V and 0 bases at J, with 13 bases between the two ends. This chain's CDR3 is CASKVGVSSYNSPLHF. The CDR3 DNA is TGTGCCAGCAAAGTGGGCGTTAGCTCCTATAATTCACCCCTCCACTTT.

This sequence joins TRBV7-6 and TRBJ2-1, with 10 bases identical to TRBD2. This CDR3 region has 15 residues. Losses at the gene ends were 7 bases for V and 5 bases for J; bases not matched to a gene: 8. Germline V CDR1 and CDR2: SGHVS, FNYEAQ. The DNA for the CDR3 is TGTGCCAGCAAGCAAGGACTAGCGGAGAACAATGAGCAGTTCTTC. Residues: CASKQGLAENNEQFF. The variable domain in full, with the rest retrieved from reference TRBV7-6 and TRBJ2-1, is GAGVSQSPRYKVTKRGQDVALRCDPISGHVSLYWYRQALGQGPEFLTYFNYEAQQDKSGLPNDRFSAERPEGSISTLTIQRTEQRDSAMYRCASKQGLAENNEQFFGPGTRLTVL.